This T cell receptor (beta chain) was obtained from a study of graft-versus-host responses after intestinal transplantation. Study background: Recipients underwent multivisceral, liver-intestinal, or isolated intestinal transplants. Study observations and caveats: Recipient marrow held GvH clones, some first seen in ileum or blood. Researchers found peak circulating GvH clone levels linked to early post-transplant HvG declines. Graft-donor T cell macrochimerism coincided with high graft-versus-host to host-versus-graft clonal ratios in allografts.

Of note for this clone: The antigen is not known.

The table came from immunoSEQ multiplex PCR; TCRdb's copy has only in-frame clones and leaves some out. This table holds tens of thousands of clones, less than 95% found once. CDR3 length: 12 residues. Germline-derived CDR1 and CDR2 are SNHLY and FYNNEI. Trimming took 7 bases from V and 10 from J, leaving 14 bases between them. The sequencing used PBMCs, collected 156 days after intestinal transplant. The V gene is TRBV2, the J gene TRBJ2-4; weak D call: TRBD1 (5 bases). This clonotype was sampled from a human patient who received an intestinal transplant, so some T cells may come from the graft donor. The CDR3 loop reads CASTTVSGIQYF. The CDR3 region has the DNA TGTGCCAGCACCACGGTCTCAGGGATTCAGTACTTC.